This T cell receptor (beta chain) was sequenced in a study of cytomegalovirus exposure and HLA in healthy donors. Points from the study as a whole: Cytomegalovirus association was assigned to about 150 TCR beta chains.

Looked up from germline, CDR1 is SGHRS and CDR2 is YFSETQ. The CDR3 is 17 residues long. The V gene end was trimmed by 2 bases and the J gene end by 1 base; junction bases not matched to a gene: 4. A multiplex PCR was run with 60 Vbeta primers and 13 Jbeta primers. Libraries were prepared by immunoSEQ multiplex PCR; TCRdb keeps only in-frame clonotypes and omits some of them. The sample records more than 200,000 clones, roughly 80% being singletons. This clone came up a few times. The antigen remains undetermined. The genes are TRBV5-1 and TRBJ2-2, with TRBD1 identical over 11 bases. The sequence came from a man aged 40-49 years in good health and CMV-seropositive. Sequenced input: PBMCs. The CDR3 nucleotides read TGCGCCAGCAGCTTAACCGGGACAGGGGGGAACACCGGGGAGCTGTTTTTT. Its translation is CASSLTGTGGNTGELFF.